A selection of T cell receptor beta chains follows, all from one sample in a study of blood T cell repertoires in COVID-19. Assay: immunoSEQ multiplex PCR; the TCRdb copy retains only in-frame clones and omits some. This sample has about 260,000 clones, with approximately 90% found just once. Material: PBMCs or T cells enriched from blood (not recorded which). The receptors derive from a woman in her 30s with acute COVID-19. Each CDR3 is given with its conserved first and last residue. A D gene is named only where the DNA matches it firmly. Size values are once, few and many counts, or a class for expanded clones, and some rows have none.

V: TRBV3-1/TRBV3-2
J: TRBJ2-2
D: TRBD1
length: 16
size: -
DNA: TGTGCCAGCAGCCAAGTTCAGGGGGCGAACACCGGGGAGCTGTTTTTT
CDR3: CASSQVQGANTGELFF

V: TRBV3-1/TRBV3-2
J: TRBJ1-4
D: TRBD1
length: 13
size: -
DNA: TGTGCCAGCAGCCAAGGACAGGGCGAAAAACTGTTTTTT
CDR3: CASSQGQGEKLFF

V: TRBV2
J: TRBJ1-5
D: -
length: 13
size: -
DNA: TGTGCCGGAGGGGGGGTGAGCAATCAGCCCCAGCATTTT
CDR3: CAGGGVSNQPQHF

V: TRBV4-1
J: TRBJ2-1
D: TRBD2
length: 16
size: once
DNA: TGCGCCAGCAGCCAAGGCCTAGCGGGAGCCTCTTATGAGCAGTTCTTC
CDR3: CASSQGLAGASYEQFF

V: TRBV7-6
J: TRBJ2-7
D: TRBD2
length: 15
size: -
DNA: TGTGCCAGCAGCTCCTTAGCGGGAGGTGGGAACGAGCAGTACTTC
CDR3: CASSSLAGGGNEQYF

V: TRBV29-1
J: TRBJ2-1
D: TRBD2
length: 13
size: -
DNA: TGCAGCGGAACTAGCGGGAGGACCGCTGAGCAGTTCTTC
CDR3: CSGTSGRTAEQFF

V: TRBV21-1
J: TRBJ2-1
D: -
length: 14
size: -
DNA: TGTGCCAGCAGCAAAGACCCTGGAGCCGGTGAGCAGTTCTTC
CDR3: CASSKDPGAGEQFF

V: TRBV19
J: TRBJ1-6
D: TRBD1
length: 14
size: -
DNA: TGTGCCAGTACCCCGACAGGGGGAGGTTCACCCCTCCACTTT
CDR3: CASTPTGGGSPLHF

V: TRBV27
J: TRBJ2-7
D: -
length: 16
size: few
DNA: TGTGCCAGCAGTCCCAACGCGGAACCGAGGGTTCATAAGCAGTACTTC
CDR3: CASSPNAEPRVHKQYF

V: TRBV9
J: TRBJ2-1
D: TRBD2
length: 14
size: -
DNA: TGTGCCAGCAGCGTACTAGCGGGATACAATGAGCAGTTCTTC
CDR3: CASSVLAGYNEQFF

V: TRBV15
J: TRBJ1-1
D: TRBD1
length: 16
size: -
DNA: TGTGCCACCAGCAGAGAAGGACAGGACCCGTGGACTGAAGCTTTCTTT
CDR3: CATSREGQDPWTEAFF

V: TRBV2
J: TRBJ1-1
D: -
length: 15
size: -
DNA: TGTGCCAGCAGTGAAGAAGCAGGGATGAACACTGAAGCTTTCTTT
CDR3: CASSEEAGMNTEAFF

V: TRBV12-3/TRBV12-4
J: TRBJ2-7
D: TRBD2
length: 13
size: -
DNA: TGTGCCAGCAGTTCTAGCGGGAGTTACGAGCAGTACTTC
CDR3: CASSSSGSYEQYF

V: TRBV6-4
J: TRBJ2-1
D: TRBD2
length: 14
size: -
DNA: TGTGCCAGCAGTGCGGCGGCTAGCGGCAATGAGCAGTTCTTC
CDR3: CASSAAASGNEQFF

V: TRBV7-6
J: TRBJ2-1
D: TRBD2
length: 16
size: few
DNA: TGTGCCAGCAGCGCACTAGCGGGAGGGGGAGGGGATGAGCAGTTCTTC
CDR3: CASSALAGGGGDEQFF

V: TRBV27
J: TRBJ2-3
D: -
length: 14
size: -
DNA: TGTGCCAGCAGTCCCCTTTATAGCACAGATACGCAGTATTTT
CDR3: CASSPLYSTDTQYF

V: TRBV7-9
J: TRBJ2-7
D: -
length: 13
size: -
DNA: TGTGCCAGCAGCCCGGACAGCTCCTACGAGCAGTACTTC
CDR3: CASSPDSSYEQYF

V: TRBV7-7
J: TRBJ2-3
D: -
length: 15
size: -
DNA: TGTGCCAGCAGCTTGGGGGGACGCAGCACAGATACGCAGTATTTT
CDR3: CASSLGGRSTDTQYF

V: TRBV7-7
J: TRBJ2-1
D: TRBD2
length: 16
size: -
DNA: TGTGCTAGCAGCCACGAGGCACTAGCGGGGATGGGGGAGCAGTTCTTC
CDR3: CASSHEALAGMGEQFF

V: TRBV4-2
J: TRBJ2-7
D: TRBD2
length: 16
size: few
DNA: TGTGCCAGCAGCCAATACCTTAGCGGGAGCTCCTACGAGCAGTACTTC
CDR3: CASSQYLSGSSYEQYF

V: TRBV24-1
J: TRBJ1-5
D: -
length: 14
size: -
DNA: TGTGCCACCAGTGATTTCACGGGTTTTGGGCCCCAGCATTTT
CDR3: CATSDFTGFGPQHF

V: TRBV20-1
J: TRBJ2-2
D: TRBD2
length: 16
size: -
DNA: TGCAGTGCTAGTGGGGGAGCGGGAGGGCCCGCCGGGGAGCTGTTTTTT
CDR3: CSASGGAGGPAGELFF